This section outlines one T cell receptor (beta chain) sequence together with its context. Its specificity is not known. Researchers ran the PCR with 60 Vbeta and 13 Jbeta primers. TCRdb's copy holds only in-frame clones and misses some; the assay was immunoSEQ multiplex PCR. The sample shows 150,000 or so clones, about 82% of them seen only once. The source of the sample is a study of cytomegalovirus exposure and HLA in healthy donors. Background on the study: Out of roughly 170 million T cells, an earlier analysis found 117 million unique TCR beta sequences in total.

Study results and limitations: Across HLA loci, a later analysis found differing TCR association rates, with DRB1 most and HLA-C fewest. It was reported that TCR beta sequences correctly inferred the HLA-A and HLA-B alleles for most subjects.

Sequences were obtained from PBMCs. The receptor comes from a woman between 45 and 65 years old in good health and CMV-seropositive.

The CDR3 here is CAISESEAASYEQYF. The CDR3 nucleotides read TGTGCCATCAGTGAGTCGGAGGCAGCTTCCTACGAGCAGTACTTC. The rearrangement uses TRBV10-3 and TRBJ2-7; possible D gene TRBD2, 5 bases. Trimming took 0 bases from V and 1 from J, leaving 10 bases between them. Germline lookup yields CDR1 ENHRY and CDR2 SYGVKD. CDR3 length equals 15 residues.